This entry features one T cell receptor beta chain sequence. This sample stems from a study of blood T cell repertoires in COVID-19. The J segment lost 5 bases and the V segment lost 5 bases, leaving 10 bases of the junction unmatched. The CDR3 length is 15 residues. Germline V CDR1 and CDR2: LNHDA, SQIVND (reference sequence). Measured with immunoSEQ multiplex PCR; TCRdb has only the in-frame clones, and not every one. The table includes around 250,000 clones, 83% detected once. The sequence derives from a man aged 55 to 70 who had recovered from COVID-19. Sequencing was carried out using peripheral blood. The V call is TRBV19, the J call TRBJ2-5; TRBD1 matches at 8 bases. The CDR3 DNA reads TGTGCCAGTAGTCGAGGACAGGGAGGAGGGGAGACCCAGTACTTC. It codes for CASSRGQGGGETQYF.